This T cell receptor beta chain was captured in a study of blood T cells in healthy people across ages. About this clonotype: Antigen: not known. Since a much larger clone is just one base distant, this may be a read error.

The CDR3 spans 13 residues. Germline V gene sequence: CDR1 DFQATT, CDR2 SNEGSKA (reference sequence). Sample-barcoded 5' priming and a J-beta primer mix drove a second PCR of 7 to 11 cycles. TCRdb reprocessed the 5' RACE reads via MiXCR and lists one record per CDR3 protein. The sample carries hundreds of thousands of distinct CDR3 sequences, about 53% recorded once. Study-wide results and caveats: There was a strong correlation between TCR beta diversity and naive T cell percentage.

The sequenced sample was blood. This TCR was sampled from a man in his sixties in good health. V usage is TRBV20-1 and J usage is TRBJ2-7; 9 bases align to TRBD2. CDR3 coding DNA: TGCAGGGCCAGGACTAGCGCTGACAATGAGCAGTACTTC. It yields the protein CRARTSADNEQYF.